Listed below are T cell receptor beta chains from one sample, sequenced in a study. Each CDR3 protein gets one entry after TCRdb re-called the 5' RACE reads with MiXCR. Of about 53,000 distinct CDR3 sequences listed, around 26% are singletons. Sample: tumor-infiltrating naive CD4+ T cells sorted from the breast tumor. The receptor set was obtained from a female donor with breast cancer. The CDR3 runs from the conserved cysteine through the conserved F or W. D genes are given only for firm matches. The listing skips clone size in some rows; elsewhere it reads once, few, many or a size class.

size,V,D,J,DNA,CDR3
many,TRBV6-5,TRBD2,TRBJ2-5,TGTGCCAGCACCGTTAGCGGGGGCGAGACCCAGTACTTC,CASTVSGGETQYF
many,TRBV12-3/TRBV12-4,-,TRBJ2-5,TGTGCCAGCAGTCGGACCGTAGAGACCCAGTACTTC,CASSRTVETQYF
-,TRBV3-1,-,TRBJ2-3,TGTGCCAGCAGCCTACACACAGATACGCAGTATTTT,CASSLHTDTQYF
few,TRBV5-5,-,TRBJ2-7,TGTGCCAGCAGCTTATCGACCGTCAGCTCCTACGAGCAGTACTTC,CASSLSTVSSYEQYF
many,TRBV6-6,TRBD1,TRBJ1-2,TGTGCCAGCAGTTACTTTCCAGGGGGAAGTCGCTATGGCTACACCTTC,CASSYFPGGSRYGYTF
-,TRBV7-3,-,TRBJ2-1,TGTGCCAGCAGCTTAAGGACCTACAATGAGCAGTTCTTC,CASSLRTYNEQFF
-,TRBV27,-,TRBJ2-7,TGTGCCAGCCAGGGGGGCCAATCCTACGAGCAGTACTTC,CASQGGQSYEQYF
few,TRBV20-1,-,TRBJ2-2,TGCAGTGCTAGAGCTGGGTCGGAAGGAGACGGGGAGCTGTTTTTT,CSARAGSEGDGELFF
-,TRBV6-5,-,TRBJ1-1,TGTGCCAGCAGTTACTCGAGGGCCGGTGAAGCTTTCTTT,CASSYSRAGEAFF
-,TRBV9,-,TRBJ2-3,TGTGCCAGCAGCGTAGATGTAGGGCAGTATAGCACAGATACGCAGTATTTT,CASSVDVGQYSTDTQYF
-,TRBV6-5,-,TRBJ2-1,TGTGCCAGCAGTTACCTCAATGAGCAGTTCTTC,CASSYLNEQFF
few,TRBV29-1,-,TRBJ2-1,TGCAGCGTTGATGAGTGGGAGTACAATGAGCAGTTCTTC,CSVDEWEYNEQFF
-,TRBV5-1,-,TRBJ1-4,TGCGCCAGCAGCTTTAGACGGGGGGTAAATGAAAAACTGTTTTTT,CASSFRRGVNEKLFF
once,TRBV7-6,-,TRBJ1-1,TGTGCCAGCAGCTTAGGACAGTCGAACACTGAAGCTTTCTTT,CASSLGQSNTEAFF
few,TRBV5-1,-,TRBJ2-1,TGCGCCAGCAGCTTGGGAATAGCGAACAATGAGCAGTTCTTC,CASSLGIANNEQFF
-,TRBV5-1,TRBD2,TRBJ2-5,TGCGCCAGCAGACCTACTAGCGGGAGAGGGGAGACCCAGTACTTC,CASRPTSGRGETQYF